This TCR beta chain was obtained from a study of T-cell reconstitution after alpha-beta-depleted transplantation in children. General observations from the study: High day-60 TCRbeta diversity in some patients came from surviving recipient T cells and thymic progenitors. At around two months after transplant, the alpha-beta T cells were reportedly derived from several hundred expanded clones that came from non-depleted graft cells.

This clonotype was counted ten times or more. Its antigen is not known. Unique molecular identifiers tagged the TCRbeta library. TCRdb re-analysed the PCR reads in MiXCR, keeping a single row per CDR3 protein. This table has 150,000 to 200,000 distinct CDR3 sequences, around 10% appearing once. Per germline, CDR1 DFQATT and CDR2 SNEGSKA (reference sequence). The CDR3 runs to 18 residues. J gave up 2 bases and V 0 bases, and 10 bases lay outside the gene matches. The material was PBMCs, obtained before TCRalphabeta/CD19-depleted stem cell transplant. This TCR derives from a boy under 10 years old with acute myeloid leukemia, due to receive a stem cell transplant. J is TRBJ2-3 and V is TRBV20-1; 11 bases align to TRBD2. This CDR3 is CSARDIRRLAGITDTQYF. In DNA form, the CDR3 reads TGCAGTGCTAGAGATATTCGGCGACTAGCGGGGATCACAGATACGCAGTATTTT.